The 21 T cell receptor beta chains below all came from one sample that was sequenced in a study of neurological immune-mediated disorders (dated by TCRdb to between 2018 and 2020). The method behind the library was 5' RACE. These reads were obtained on an Illumina HiSeq 2500. TCRdb reprocessing: public reads trimmed at Q25 with fastp, clones called with MiXCR, in-frame beta chains kept. Rows matching on CDR3 protein sequence are summarized as one entry with the most common DNA and genes. The sample table shows about 40,000 distinct CDR3 sequences, and 2.5% are seen once. Nearly 2.5% of the sample rests with the top ten. The sample taken for sequencing was PBMCs. These receptors were obtained from a man in his fifties or sixties with multiple sclerosis.

The table lists this clonotype with many counts. The CDR3 region has the DNA TGTGCCAGCAGTCCCAATACTAGCGGGGGGCTGTACTTC. This encodes CASSPNTSGGLYF. The chain recombines TRBV12-3 or TRBV12-4 with TRBJ2-7; 12 bases map to TRBD2. V gave up 5 bases and J gave up 12 bases; unmatched junction bases: 8. The CDR3 contains 13 residues.

The table lists this clonotype with many counts. The rearrangement uses TRBV28 and TRBJ2-3, with 10 nucleotides matching TRBD1. V gave up 8 bases and J gave up 2 bases; unmatched junction bases: 7. Germline values: CDR1 MDHEN, CDR2 SYDVKM. The CDR3 runs 15 residues. The CDR3: CASAWGTGATDTQYF. Here the CDR3 DNA reads TGTGCCAGCGCCTGGGGGACAGGGGCCACAGATACGCAGTATTTT.

This clonotype was recorded many times. The rearrangement links TRBV7-9 to TRBJ1-5; a possible D gene is TRBD1 (5 bases). The CDR3 extends over 15 amino acids. The germline CDR1 and CDR2 sequences are SEHNR and FQNEAQ (reference sequence). V was trimmed by 1 base and J by 7 bases, leaving 14 bases between them. CDR3 amino acids: CASSLGQKWYQPQHF. CDR3 bases: TGTGCCAGCAGCTTAGGACAGAAGTGGTACCAGCCCCAGCATTTT.

The CDR3 DNA is TGCAGTGCCGGGTACACAGATACGCAGTATTTT. Translation: CSAGYTDTQYF. V and J are TRBV20-1 and TRBJ2-3, with D unclear. Germline lookup yields CDR1 DFQATT and CDR2 SNEGSKA (reference sequence). Trimming took off 6 bases at V and 2 bases at J, with 6 bases between the two ends. The CDR3 spans 11 residues.

This clonotype was observed at least ten times. The chain carries TRBV29-1 and TRBJ2-3; D is unclear. Trimming removed 7 bases from V and 4 bases from J, with 9 bases in between. CDR1 and CDR2 from the germline V gene are SQVTM and ANQGSEA. The CDR3 is 11 residues long. The CDR3 region has the DNA TGCAGCGCTGGGTGGCCAGATACGCAGTATTTT. Amino acid sequence: CSAGWPDTQYF.

This sequence joins TRBV6-1 and TRBJ1-2; perhaps TRBD1 as D (5 bases). Per the germline V gene, CDR1 is MNHNS and CDR2 is SASEGT. Between the trimmed V and J ends, which lost 6 bases and 6 bases, there was a span of 14 bases. This CDR3 contains 13 residues. The CDR3 DNA follows: TGTGCCAGCAGGGTCGGAGGAGGGGATGGCTACACCTTC. It codes for CASRVGGGDGYTF.

This clonotype was counted at least ten times. The chain has TRBV2 and TRBJ2-2; no clear D. The CDR3 contains 14 residues. Germline values: CDR1 SNHLY, CDR2 FYNNEI. Trimming pared 6 bases from V and 6 bases from J, leaving 14 bases between. The CDR3 protein is CASRQQTVAGELFF. The CDR3 DNA sequence: TGTGCCAGCAGACAACAGACGGTCGCCGGGGAGCTGTTTTTT.

The chain couples TRBV2 to TRBJ2-1, with 10 bases that match TRBD1. Germline V gene lookup returns CDR1 SNHLY and CDR2 FYNNEI. After removal of 2 bases from V and 8 bases from J, the junction contained 6 bases not matched to a gene. The CDR3 loop spans 15 amino acids. CDR3 in amino acids: CASSEFGTGVDEQFF. The CDR3 DNA follows: TGTGCCAGCAGTGAATTCGGGACAGGGGTCGATGAGCAGTTCTTC.

In this sample, this clonotype turned up many times. The genes are TRBV5-1 and TRBJ1-2; a possible D gene is TRBD1 (5 bases). Germline V gene data show CDR1 as SGHRS and CDR2 as YFSETQ. V dropped 2 bases and J dropped 2 bases, with 13 bases sitting between them. The CDR3 contains 15 residues. The CDR3 spells CASSLGTGPNYGYTF. The CDR3 nucleotides are TGCGCCAGCAGCTTAGGAACAGGACCCAACTATGGCTACACCTTC.

This clonotype showed up many times. The chain is built from TRBV5-1 and TRBJ2-6; TRBD1 is a possible D gene (6 bases). CDR1 is SGHRS, CDR2 YFSETQ, per germline. The CDR3 runs to 16 residues. Deletions cut 4 bases from V and 0 bases from J, with 11 bases between. The CDR3 DNA is TGCGCCAGCAGCCTAGACAGGAGCTCTGGGGCCAACGTCCTGACTTTC. Its translation is CASSLDRSSGANVLTF.

The sample holds a few counts of this clonotype. The chain uses TRBV21-1 and TRBJ1-2; whether TRBD1, the table's D call, matches the DNA was not checked. TRBV21-1 is recorded as a pseudogene. This CDR3 is built from 16 residues. The CDR3 sequence: CASSKWTGGANYGYTF. The CDR3 DNA reads TGTGCCAGCAGCAAATGGACAGGAGGGGCTAACTATGGCTACACCTTC.

Remarks on this clonotype: Mismatch with germline at one junction end may stem from a read error. The rearrangement joins TRBV7-6 to TRBJ1-6; D ambiguous. This CDR3 is built from 13 residues. CDR1 is SGHVS and CDR2 is FNYEAQ in the germline V gene. In DNA form, the CDR3 reads TGTGCCAGCAGCTTAAACCCCATTTCACCCCTCAACTTT. Its protein is CASSLNPISPLNF.

This clonotype was counted many times. The J gene is TRBJ1-3, the V gene TRBV12-3 or TRBV12-4, with D perhaps matching TRBD1 (6 bases). Trimming took off 7 bases at V and 1 base at J, with 11 bases between the two ends. The CDR3 is 14 residues long. The CDR3 loop reads CASTPDSSGNTIYF. CDR3 DNA: TGTGCCAGCACTCCGGACAGTTCTGGAAACACCATATATTTT.

In its sample, this clonotype was seen many times. CDR3 region: CSARSPDRALISSTDTQYF. The CDR3 DNA reads TGCAGTGCTAGAAGCCCAGACAGAGCCTTAATCTCTAGCACAGATACGCAGTATTTT. The chain has TRBV20-1 and TRBJ2-3; D might be TRBD1 (5 bases). The CDR3 has 19 residues. V lost 2 bases and J lost 0, with 24 bases in between. Germline-derived CDR1 and CDR2 are DFQATT and SNEGSKA (reference sequence).

On this clonotype itself: At one end, the junction sequence differs from germline, possibly due to a read error. V is TRBV20-1 and J is TRBJ1-6, with a weak D call TRBD1 (5 bases). CDR1 and CDR2 (germline): DFQATT, SNEGSKA (reference sequence). The CDR3 loop spans 15 amino acids. DNA of the CDR3: TGCAGTGCTAGCCCGGGGCCAGGCGCGGGGGGAGCCCTCAACTTT. This sequence encodes CSASPGPGAGGALNF.

This clonotype was counted at least ten times. This sequence joins TRBV7-9 and TRBJ2-4; 9 positions match TRBD2. This CDR3 contains 16 residues. V lost 5 bases, J lost 0 bases, and 5 bases stayed unmatched. Germline-derived CDR1 and CDR2 are SEHNR and FQNEAQ (reference sequence). The CDR3 sequence is CASSRGGVLAKNIQYF. In DNA form, the CDR3 reads TGTGCCAGCAGCCGCGGGGGGGTCTTAGCCAAAAACATTCAGTACTTC.

At least ten counts were recorded for this clonotype. The chain carries TRBV5-1 and TRBJ1-5, with D possibly matching TRBD1 (5 bases). This CDR3 contains 14 residues. Per germline, CDR1 SGHRS and CDR2 YFSETQ. Trimming left V 4 bases short and J 3 bases short, with 11 bases between. CDR3 in amino acids: CASSPGTDNQPQHF. CDR3 nucleotide sequence: TGCGCCAGCAGCCCAGGGACTGACAATCAGCCCCAGCATTTT.

This sequence joins TRBV19 and TRBJ2-7; TRBD1 aligns across 9 bases. V gave up 4 bases and J gave up 2 bases; unmatched junction bases: 3. This CDR3 has 14 residues. The germline V gene encodes CDR1 LNHDA and CDR2 SQIVND (reference sequence). The CDR3 sequence: CASSRTGAPYEQYF. CDR3 DNA sequence: TGTGCCAGTAGTAGGACAGGGGCTCCCTACGAGCAGTACTTC.

This clonotype has ten or more counts. The V call is TRBV12-3 or TRBV12-4, the J call TRBJ1-5, with a weak D call TRBD1 (5 bases). Trimming pared 2 bases from V and 7 bases from J, leaving 12 bases between. This CDR3 comprises 14 residues. The CDR3 coding sequence is TGTGCCAGCAGTTTAAGCAGGGAGAACCAGCCCCAGCATTTT. Translation gives CASSLSRENQPQHF.

This clonotype was detected ten times or more. The chain joins TRBV5-1 to TRBJ2-2; 8 bases align to TRBD2. The CDR3 runs to 16 residues. V lost 4 bases to trimming and J lost 5 bases; unmatched junction nucleotides: 10. Germline V CDR1 and CDR2: SGHRS, YFSETQ. The CDR3 sequence is CASSPVQRGPTGELFF. The CDR3 DNA reads as TGCGCCAGCAGCCCGGTGCAGCGGGGGCCTACCGGGGAGCTGTTTTTT.

The rearrangement uses TRBV7-3 and TRBJ1-1; D gene unclear. The CDR3 contains 12 residues. The V gene lost 5 bases and the J gene lost 7 bases, with 11 bases spanning the gap. Germline CDR1 and CDR2: SGHTA and FQGTGA. The CDR3 region has the DNA TGTGCCAGCAGCCGGGTTGAGGGTGAAGCTTTCTTT. It specifies CASSRVEGEAFF.